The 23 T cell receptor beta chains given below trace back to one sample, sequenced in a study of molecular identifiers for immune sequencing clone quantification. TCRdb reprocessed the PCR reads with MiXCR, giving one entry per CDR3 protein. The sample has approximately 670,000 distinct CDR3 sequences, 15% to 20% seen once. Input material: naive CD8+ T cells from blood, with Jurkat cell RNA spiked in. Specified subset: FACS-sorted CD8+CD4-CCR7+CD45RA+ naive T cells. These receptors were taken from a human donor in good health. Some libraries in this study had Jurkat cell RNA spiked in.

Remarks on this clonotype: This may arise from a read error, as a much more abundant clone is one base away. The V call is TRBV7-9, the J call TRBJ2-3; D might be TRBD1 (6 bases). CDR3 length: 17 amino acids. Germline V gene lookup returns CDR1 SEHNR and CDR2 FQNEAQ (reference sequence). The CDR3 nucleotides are TGTGCCAACAGCCCGCCTCTACAGGGAATAGTCACAGATACGCAGTATTTT. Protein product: CANSPPLQGIVTDTQYF.

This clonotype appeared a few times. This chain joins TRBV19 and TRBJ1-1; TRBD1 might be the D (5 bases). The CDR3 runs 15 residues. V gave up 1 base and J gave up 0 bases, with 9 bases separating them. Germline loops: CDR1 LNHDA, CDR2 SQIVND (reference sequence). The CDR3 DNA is TGTGCCAGTAGTATAGGGGGCAGGCTGAACACTGAAGCTTTCTTT. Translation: CASSIGGRLNTEAFF.

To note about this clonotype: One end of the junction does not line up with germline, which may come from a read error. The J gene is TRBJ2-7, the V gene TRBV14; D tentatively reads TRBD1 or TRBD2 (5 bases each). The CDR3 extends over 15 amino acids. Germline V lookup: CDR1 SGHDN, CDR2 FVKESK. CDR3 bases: TGTGCCAGCAGCCAAGAAGTTTGGGGACCTTACGGGCAGTACTTC. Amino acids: CASSQEVWGPYGQYF.

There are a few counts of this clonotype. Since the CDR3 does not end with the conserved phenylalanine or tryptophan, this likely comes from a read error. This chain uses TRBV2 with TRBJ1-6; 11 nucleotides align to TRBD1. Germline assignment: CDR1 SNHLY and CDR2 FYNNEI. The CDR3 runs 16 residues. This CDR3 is CASSPGQGDYNSPLHL. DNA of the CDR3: TGTGCTAGCAGTCCGGGACAGGGGGACTATAATTCACCCCTCCACCTT.

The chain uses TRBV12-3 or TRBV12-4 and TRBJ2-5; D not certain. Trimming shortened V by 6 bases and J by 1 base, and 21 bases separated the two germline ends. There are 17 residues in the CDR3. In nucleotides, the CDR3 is TGTGCCAGCAGCACTACTACGACACCATCGGGCCAAGAGACCCAGTACTTC. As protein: CASSTTTTPSGQETQYF.

CDR3 protein: CASSISGAYEQYF. The CDR3 DNA is TGTGCCAGCAGTATTTCTGGGGCCTACGAGCAGTACTTC. The chain recombines TRBV27 with TRBJ2-7; no clear D. The CDR3 has 13 residues. Trimming cost V 5 bases and J 2 bases, with 10 bases left between them. Germline V gene sequence: CDR1 MNHEY, CDR2 SMNVEV (reference sequence).

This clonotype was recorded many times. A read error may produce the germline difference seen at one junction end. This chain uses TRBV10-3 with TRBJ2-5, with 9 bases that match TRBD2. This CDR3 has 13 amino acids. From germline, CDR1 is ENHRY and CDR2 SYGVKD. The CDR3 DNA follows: TGTTCCATAGCGGGGGAGTACCAAGAGACCCAGTACTTC. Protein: CSIAGEYQETQYF.

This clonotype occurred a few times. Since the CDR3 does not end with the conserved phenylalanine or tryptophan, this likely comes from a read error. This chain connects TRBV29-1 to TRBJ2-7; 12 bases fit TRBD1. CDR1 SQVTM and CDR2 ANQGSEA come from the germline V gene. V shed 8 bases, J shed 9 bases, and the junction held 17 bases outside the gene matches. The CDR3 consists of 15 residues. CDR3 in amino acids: CSITWGDRGLSVQYL. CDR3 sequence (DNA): TGCAGCATCACCTGGGGGGACAGGGGGCTTAGTGTGCAGTACCTC.

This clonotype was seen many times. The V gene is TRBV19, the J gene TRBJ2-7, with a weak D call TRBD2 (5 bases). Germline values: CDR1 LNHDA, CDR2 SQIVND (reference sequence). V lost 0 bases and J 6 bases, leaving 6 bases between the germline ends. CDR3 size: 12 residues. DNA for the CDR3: TGTGCCAGTAGTATAGATAGCGCCGAGCAGTACTTC. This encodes CASSIDSAEQYF. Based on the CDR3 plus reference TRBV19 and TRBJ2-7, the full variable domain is DGGITQSPKYLFRKEGQNVTLSCEQNLNHDAMYWYRQDPGQGLRLIYYSQIVNDFQKGDIAEGYSVSREKKESFPLTVTSAQKNPTAFYLCASSIDSAEQYFGPGTRLTVT.

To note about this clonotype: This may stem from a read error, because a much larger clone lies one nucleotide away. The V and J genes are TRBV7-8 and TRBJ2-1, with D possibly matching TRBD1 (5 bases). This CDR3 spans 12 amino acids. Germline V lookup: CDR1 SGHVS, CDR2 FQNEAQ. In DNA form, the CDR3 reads TGTGCCAGCAGCTTAGAGACAGACCCGAAGTCCTTC. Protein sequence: CASSLETDPKSF.

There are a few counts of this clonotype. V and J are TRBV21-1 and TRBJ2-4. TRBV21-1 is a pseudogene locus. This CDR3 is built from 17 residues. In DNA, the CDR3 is TGTGCCAGCAACAGGCCTAGAACCTTTTTAGCCAAAAACATTCAGTACTTC. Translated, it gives CASNRPRTFLAKNIQYF.

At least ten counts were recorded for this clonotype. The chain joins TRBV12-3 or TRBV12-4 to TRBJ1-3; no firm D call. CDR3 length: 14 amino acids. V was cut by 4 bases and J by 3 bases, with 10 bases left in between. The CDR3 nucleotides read TGTGCCAGCAGTTCGGTGGTCGGTGGAAACACCATATATTTT. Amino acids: CASSSVVGGNTIYF.

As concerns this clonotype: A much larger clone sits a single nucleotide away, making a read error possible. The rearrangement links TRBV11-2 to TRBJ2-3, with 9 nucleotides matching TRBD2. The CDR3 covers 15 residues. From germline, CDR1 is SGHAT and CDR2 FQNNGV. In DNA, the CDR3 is TGTGCCAGCAGCTTAGGCGGGAGGGCCACAGGTACGCAGTATTTT. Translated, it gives CASSLGGRATGTQYF.

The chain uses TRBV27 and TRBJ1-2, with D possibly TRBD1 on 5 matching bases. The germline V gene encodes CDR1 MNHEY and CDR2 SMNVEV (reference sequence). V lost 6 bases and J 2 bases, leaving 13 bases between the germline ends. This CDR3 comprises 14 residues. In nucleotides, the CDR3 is TGTGCCAGCAGCGTAAAGGGACTGAACTATGGCTACACCTTC. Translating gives CASSVKGLNYGYTF.

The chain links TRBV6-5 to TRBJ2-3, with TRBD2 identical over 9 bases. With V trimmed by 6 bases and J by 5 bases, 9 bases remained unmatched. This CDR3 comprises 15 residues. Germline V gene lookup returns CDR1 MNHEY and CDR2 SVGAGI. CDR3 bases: TGTGCCAGCAGGTTTGTAGCGGGAGCTCGAGATACGCAGTATTTT. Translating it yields CASRFVAGARDTQYF.

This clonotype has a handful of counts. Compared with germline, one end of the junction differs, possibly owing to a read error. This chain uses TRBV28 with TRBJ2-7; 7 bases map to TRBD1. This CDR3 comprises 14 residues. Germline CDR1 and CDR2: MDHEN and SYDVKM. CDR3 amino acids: CASSSSDRDHEQYF. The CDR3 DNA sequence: TGTGCTAGCAGTTCGTCCGACAGGGACCATGAACAGTACTTC.

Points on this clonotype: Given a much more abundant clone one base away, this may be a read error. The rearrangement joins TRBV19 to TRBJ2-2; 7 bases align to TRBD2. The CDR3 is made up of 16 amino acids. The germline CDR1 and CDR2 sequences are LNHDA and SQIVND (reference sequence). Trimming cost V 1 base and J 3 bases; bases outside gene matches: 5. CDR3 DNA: TGTGCCAGTAGTATAGGGCGGGAGCGCGACACCGGGGAGCTGTTTTTT. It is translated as CASSIGRERDTGELFF.

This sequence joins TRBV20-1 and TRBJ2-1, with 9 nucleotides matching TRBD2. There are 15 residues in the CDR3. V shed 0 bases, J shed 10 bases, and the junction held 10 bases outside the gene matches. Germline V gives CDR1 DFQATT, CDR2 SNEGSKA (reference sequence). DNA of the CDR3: TGCAGTGCTAGAGACTTCCCTAGCGGGGAGTACGAGCAGTTCTTC. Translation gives CSARDFPSGEYEQFF.

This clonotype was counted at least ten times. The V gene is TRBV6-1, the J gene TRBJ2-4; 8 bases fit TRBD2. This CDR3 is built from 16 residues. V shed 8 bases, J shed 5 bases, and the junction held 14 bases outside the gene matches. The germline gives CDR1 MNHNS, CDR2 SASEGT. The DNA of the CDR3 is TGTGCCAGCTTCGAATTCCGGGGGGGCGTGGAAAACATTCAGTACTTC. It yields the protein CASFEFRGGVENIQYF.

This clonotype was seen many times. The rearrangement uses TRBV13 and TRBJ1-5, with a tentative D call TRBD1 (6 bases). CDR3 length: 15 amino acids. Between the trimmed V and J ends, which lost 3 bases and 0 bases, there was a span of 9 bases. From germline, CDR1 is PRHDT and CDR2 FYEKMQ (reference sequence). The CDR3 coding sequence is TGTGCCAGCAGCTTTGGACAGAATAGCAATCAGCCCCAGCATTTT. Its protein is CASSFGQNSNQPQHF. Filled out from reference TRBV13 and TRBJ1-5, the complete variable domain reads AAGVIQSPRHLIKEKRETATLKCYPIPRHDTVYWYQQGPGQDPQFLISFYEKMQSDKGSIPDRFSAQQFSDYHSELNMSSLELGDSALYFCASSFGQNSNQPQHFGDGTRLSIL.

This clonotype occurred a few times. Written as DNA, the CDR3 is TGCAGTGCTACTGACGGTAGCAATCAGCCCCAGCATTTT. Its protein is CSATDGSNQPQHF. The rearrangement joins TRBV20-1 to TRBJ1-5; D unclear. CDR3 length equals 13 residues. Trimming removed 4 bases at V and 0 bases at J, with 7 bases between. The germline V gene encodes CDR1 DFQATT and CDR2 SNEGSKA (reference sequence).

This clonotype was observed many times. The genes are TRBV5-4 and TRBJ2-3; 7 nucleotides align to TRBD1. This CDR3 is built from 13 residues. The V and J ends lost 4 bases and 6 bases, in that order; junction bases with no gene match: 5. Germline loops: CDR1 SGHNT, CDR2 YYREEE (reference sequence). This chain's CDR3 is CASSHEGADTQYF. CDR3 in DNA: TGTGCCAGCAGCCACGAGGGGGCCGATACGCAGTATTTT.

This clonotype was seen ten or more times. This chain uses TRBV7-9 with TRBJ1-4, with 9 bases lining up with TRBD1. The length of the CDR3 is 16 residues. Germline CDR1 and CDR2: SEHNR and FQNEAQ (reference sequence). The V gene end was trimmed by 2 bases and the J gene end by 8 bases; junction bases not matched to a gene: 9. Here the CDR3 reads CASSLITGGSHEKLFF. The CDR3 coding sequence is TGTGCCAGCAGCTTAATCACAGGGGGCAGTCACGAAAAACTGTTTTTT. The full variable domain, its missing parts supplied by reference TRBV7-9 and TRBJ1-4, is DTGVSQNPRHKITKRGQNVTFRCDPISEHNRLYWYRQTLGQGPEFLTYFQNEAQLEKSRLLSDRFSAERPKGSFSTLEIQRTEQGDSAMYLCASSLITGGSHEKLFFGSGTQLSVL.